Below, 6 T cell receptor beta chains from the same sample are listed, as sequenced in a study of naive CD8 T cells in extremely preterm neonates. Sequenced by immunoSEQ multiplex PCR; TCRdb stores in-frame clones only, minus some. The data contain 7,000 to 9,500 clones, around 98% of them singletons. Deliveries were elective term cesareans at roughly 35-43 weeks, with no labor or membrane rupture. The sequenced material came from naive CD8+ T cells from cord blood. All receptors come from a newborn in good health.

The chain combines TRBV7-2 with TRBJ2-7, with 7 positions matching TRBD2. This CDR3 comprises 13 residues. Trimming removed 3 bases from V and 7 bases from J; junction bases left unmatched: 6. Looked up from germline, CDR1 is SGHTA and CDR2 is FQGNSA. The CDR3 DNA is TGTGCCAGCAGCTTCTGGGGGGGGGTGGAGCAGTACTTC. As protein: CASSFWGGVEQYF.

This chain joins TRBV7-6 and TRBJ2-1; 8 bases line up with TRBD2. The junction had 2 bases not matched to a gene; V was cut back by 3 bases and J by 10 bases. This CDR3 is built from 12 residues. The germline gives CDR1 SGHVS, CDR2 FNYEAQ. The CDR3 loop reads CASSFSGAEQFF. DNA of the CDR3: TGTGCCAGCAGCTTTAGCGGGGCCGAGCAGTTCTTC. Using reference TRBV7-6 and TRBJ2-1 for the parts outside the CDR3, the full variable domain is GAGVSQSPRYKVTKRGQDVALRCDPISGHVSLYWYRQALGQGPEFLTYFNYEAQQDKSGLPNDRFSAERPEGSISTLTIQRTEQRDSAMYRCASSFSGAEQFFGPGTRLTVL.

The CDR3: CASSIGGQGYEQYF. The CDR3 nucleotides read TGTGCCAGTAGTATAGGGGGACAGGGCTACGAGCAGTACTTC. This sequence joins TRBV19 and TRBJ2-7, with 9 bases lining up with TRBD1. With 1 base clipped from V and 3 bases from J, the junction kept 1 base outside the gene matches. The CDR3 has 14 residues. In germline, CDR1 is LNHDA, CDR2 SQIVND (reference sequence).

The V gene is TRBV27, the J gene TRBJ1-2; D remains ambiguous. Trimming removed 5 bases at V and 4 bases at J, with 5 bases between. CDR1 and CDR2 from the germline V gene are MNHEY and SMNVEV (reference sequence). The CDR3 is made up of 11 amino acids. The CDR3 DNA reads TGTGCCAGCAGTCCGGGCTATGGCTACACCTTC. This translates into CASSPGYGYTF.

The chain uses TRBV5-6 and TRBJ2-7, with TRBD1 matching 9 bases. Germline CDR1 SGHDT, CDR2 YYEEEE. The CDR3 is made up of 12 amino acids. The ends lost 7 bases at V and 3 bases at J; junction bases unmatched: 2. The chain's CDR3 is CASGTGNYEQYF. The CDR3 bases are TGTGCCAGCGGGACAGGGAACTACGAGCAGTACTTC.

This sequence joins TRBV11-2 and TRBJ2-7, with a possible D match to TRBD1 (6 bases). This CDR3 region has 13 residues. V lost 1 base, J lost 3 bases, and 7 bases lay in between. Per the germline V gene, CDR1 is SGHAT and CDR2 is FQNNGV. The CDR3 DNA sequence: TGTGCCAGCAGCTTAGGGACAGACTACGAGCAGTACTTC. Protein: CASSLGTDYEQYF.